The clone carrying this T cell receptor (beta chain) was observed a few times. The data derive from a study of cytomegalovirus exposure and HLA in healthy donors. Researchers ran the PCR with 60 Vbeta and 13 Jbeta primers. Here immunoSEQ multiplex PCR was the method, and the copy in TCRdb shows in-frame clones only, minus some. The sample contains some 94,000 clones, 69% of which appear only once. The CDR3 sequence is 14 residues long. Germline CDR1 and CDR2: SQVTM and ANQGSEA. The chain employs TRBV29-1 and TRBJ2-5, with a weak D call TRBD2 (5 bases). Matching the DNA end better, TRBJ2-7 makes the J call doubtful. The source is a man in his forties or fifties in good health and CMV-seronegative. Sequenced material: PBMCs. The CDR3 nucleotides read TGCAGCGTTGAAGGAACGGGATACTCCTACGAGCAGTACTTC. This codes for CSVEGTGYSYEQYF.